This T cell receptor (beta chain) was obtained from a study of cytomegalovirus exposure and HLA in healthy donors. The study, taken as a whole, reports: Researchers reported in a later analysis that a missense DCLRE1C variant was tied to TCR beta V- and J-gene trimming.

Regarding this clone: Its antigen is undetermined.

Primers included in the PCR were 60 Vbeta and 13 Jbeta primers. Sequencing was performed with immunoSEQ multiplex PCR; in TCRdb, only in-frame clones are kept and a portion is missing. This table holds around 200,000 clones, 75% to 80% found once. V was pared by 4 bases and J by 5 bases, with 5 bases of the junction left unmatched. Germline CDR1 and CDR2: SGHTS and YDEGEE. The CDR3 has 15 amino acids. The chain recombines TRBV5-8 with TRBJ2-3; 12 nucleotides line up with TRBD1. Sequenced: PBMCs. This clonotype was obtained from a male donor in good health and CMV-seronegative. This chain's CDR3 is CASSPGQGAGDTQYF. CDR3 nucleotide sequence: TGTGCCAGCAGCCCGGGACAGGGGGCTGGAGATACGCAGTATTTT.